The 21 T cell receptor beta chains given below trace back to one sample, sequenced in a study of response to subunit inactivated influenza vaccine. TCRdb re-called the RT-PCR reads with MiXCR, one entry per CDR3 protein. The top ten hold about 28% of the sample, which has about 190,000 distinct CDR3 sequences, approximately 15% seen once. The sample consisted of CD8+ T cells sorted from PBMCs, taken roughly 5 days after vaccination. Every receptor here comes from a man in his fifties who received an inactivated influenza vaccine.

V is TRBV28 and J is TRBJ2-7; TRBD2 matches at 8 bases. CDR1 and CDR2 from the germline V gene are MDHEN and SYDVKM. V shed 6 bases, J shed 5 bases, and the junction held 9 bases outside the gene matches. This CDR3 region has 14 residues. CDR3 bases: TGTGCCAGCAGCAAGAGCGGGAGTCTGAACGAGCAGTACTTC. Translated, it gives CASSKSGSLNEQYF.

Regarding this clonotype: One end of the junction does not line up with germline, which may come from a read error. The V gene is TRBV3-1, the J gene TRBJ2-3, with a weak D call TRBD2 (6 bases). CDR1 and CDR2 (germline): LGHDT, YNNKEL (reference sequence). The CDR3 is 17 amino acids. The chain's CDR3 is CASCQEEQGGGTDTQYF. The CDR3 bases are TGTGCCAGCTGCCAAGAGGAGCAGGGAGGAGGCACAGATACGCAGTATTTT.

The CDR3 sequence: CASSIGQGRYEQYF. In nucleotides, the CDR3 is TGTGCCAGCAGCATTGGACAGGGTCGGTACGAGCAGTACTTC. The V call is TRBV13, the J call TRBJ2-7, with 8 bases lining up with TRBD1. The ends lost 5 bases at V and 4 bases at J; junction bases unmatched: 7. This CDR3 has 14 amino acids. Germline assignment: CDR1 PRHDT and CDR2 FYEKMQ (reference sequence).

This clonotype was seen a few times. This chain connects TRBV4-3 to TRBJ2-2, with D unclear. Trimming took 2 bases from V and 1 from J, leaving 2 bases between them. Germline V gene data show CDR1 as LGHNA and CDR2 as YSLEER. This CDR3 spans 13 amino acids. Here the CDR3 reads CASSQRNTGELFF. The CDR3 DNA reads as TGCGCCAGCAGCCAACGGAACACCGGGGAGCTGTTTTTT.

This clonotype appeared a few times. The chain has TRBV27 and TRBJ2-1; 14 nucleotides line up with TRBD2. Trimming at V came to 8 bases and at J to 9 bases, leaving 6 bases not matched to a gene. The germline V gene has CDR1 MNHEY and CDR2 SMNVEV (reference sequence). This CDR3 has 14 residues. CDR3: CASGRGLAGVEQFF. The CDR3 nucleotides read TGTGCCAGCGGCCGGGGACTAGCGGGAGTTGAGCAGTTCTTC.

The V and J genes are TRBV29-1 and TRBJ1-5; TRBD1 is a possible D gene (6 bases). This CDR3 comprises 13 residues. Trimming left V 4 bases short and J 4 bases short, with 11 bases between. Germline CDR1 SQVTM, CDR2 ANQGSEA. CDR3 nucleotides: TGCAGCGTTGGGGCAGGGGTTAATCAGCCCCAGCATTTT. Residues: CSVGAGVNQPQHF.

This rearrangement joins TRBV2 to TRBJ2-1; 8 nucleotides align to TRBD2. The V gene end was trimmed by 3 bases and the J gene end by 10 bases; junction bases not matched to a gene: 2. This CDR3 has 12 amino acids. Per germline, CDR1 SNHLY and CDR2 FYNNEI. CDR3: CASSDASGEQFF. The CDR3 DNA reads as TGTGCCAGCAGTGACGCTAGCGGGGAGCAGTTCTTC.

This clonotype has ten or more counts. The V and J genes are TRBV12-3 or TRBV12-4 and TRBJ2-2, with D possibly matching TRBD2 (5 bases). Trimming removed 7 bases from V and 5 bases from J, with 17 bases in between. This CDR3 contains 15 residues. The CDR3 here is CASTIPRERTGELFF. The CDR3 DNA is TGTGCCAGCACCATCCCAAGGGAGCGAACCGGGGAGCTGTTTTTT.

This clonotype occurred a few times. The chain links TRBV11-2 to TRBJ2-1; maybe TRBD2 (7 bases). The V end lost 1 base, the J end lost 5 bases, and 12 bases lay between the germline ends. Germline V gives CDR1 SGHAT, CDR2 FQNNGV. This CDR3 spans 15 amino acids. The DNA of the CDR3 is TGTGCCAGCAGCTTAGGGGGGGGCGGAAACAATGAGCAGTTCTTC. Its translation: CASSLGGGGNNEQFF.

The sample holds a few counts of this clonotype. DNA of the CDR3: TGTGCCAGCAGCTACCCTGGGGGGGAAGAACCGGATACGCAGTATTTT. Translating it yields CASSYPGGEEPDTQYF. V usage is TRBV6-2 or TRBV6-3 and J usage is TRBJ2-3; 7 bases agree with TRBD2. Germline-derived CDR1 and CDR2 are MNHEY and SVGEGT. The CDR3 totals 16 residues. J gave up 6 bases and V 6 bases, and 15 bases lay outside the gene matches.

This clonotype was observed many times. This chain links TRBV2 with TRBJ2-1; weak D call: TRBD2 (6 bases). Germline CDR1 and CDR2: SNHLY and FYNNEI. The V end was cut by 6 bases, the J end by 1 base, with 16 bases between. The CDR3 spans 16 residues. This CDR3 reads CASRGTDPRSYNEQFF. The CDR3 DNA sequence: TGTGCCAGCAGGGGGACTGATCCTAGGTCCTACAATGAGCAGTTCTTC. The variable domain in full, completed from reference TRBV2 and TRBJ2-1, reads EPEVTQTPSHQVTQMGQEVILRCVPISNHLYFYWYRQILGQKVEFLVSFYNNEISEKSEIFDDQFSVERPDGSNFTLKIRSTKLEDSAMYFCASRGTDPRSYNEQFFGPGTRLTVL.

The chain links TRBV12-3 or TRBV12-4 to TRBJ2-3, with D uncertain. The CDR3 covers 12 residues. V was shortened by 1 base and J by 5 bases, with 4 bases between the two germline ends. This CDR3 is CASSLDGDTQYF. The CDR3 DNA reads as TGTGCCAGCAGTTTAGACGGAGATACGCAGTATTTT.

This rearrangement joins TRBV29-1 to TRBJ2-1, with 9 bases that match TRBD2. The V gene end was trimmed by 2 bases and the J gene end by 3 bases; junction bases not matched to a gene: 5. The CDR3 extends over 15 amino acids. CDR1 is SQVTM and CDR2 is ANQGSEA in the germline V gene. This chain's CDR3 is CSVEISAGGYNEQFF. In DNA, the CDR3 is TGCAGCGTTGAAATTTCAGCGGGAGGCTACAATGAGCAGTTCTTC.

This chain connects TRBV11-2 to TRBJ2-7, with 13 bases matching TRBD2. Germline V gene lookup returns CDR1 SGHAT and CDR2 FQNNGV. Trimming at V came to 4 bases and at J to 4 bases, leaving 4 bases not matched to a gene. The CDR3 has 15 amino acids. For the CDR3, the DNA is TGTGCCAGCAGCTCCAGGACTAGCGGGAGATACGAGCAGTACTTC. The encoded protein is CASSSRTSGRYEQYF.

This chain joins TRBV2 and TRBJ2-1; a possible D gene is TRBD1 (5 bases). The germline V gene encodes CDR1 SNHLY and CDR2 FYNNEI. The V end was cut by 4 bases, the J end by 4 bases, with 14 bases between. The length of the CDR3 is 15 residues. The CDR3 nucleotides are TGTGCCAGCAGTGCTGGCAGGGTAAAGTACAATGAGCAGTTCTTC. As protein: CASSAGRVKYNEQFF. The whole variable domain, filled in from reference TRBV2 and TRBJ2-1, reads EPEVTQTPSHQVTQMGQEVILRCVPISNHLYFYWYRQILGQKVEFLVSFYNNEISEKSEIFDDQFSVERPDGSNFTLKIRSTKLEDSAMYFCASSAGRVKYNEQFFGPGTRLTVL.

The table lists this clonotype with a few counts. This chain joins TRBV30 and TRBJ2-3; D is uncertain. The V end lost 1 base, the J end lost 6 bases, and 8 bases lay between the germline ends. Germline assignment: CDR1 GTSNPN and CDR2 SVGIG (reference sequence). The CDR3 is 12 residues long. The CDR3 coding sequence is TGTGCCTGGAGTGATTACACTGATACGCAGTATTTT. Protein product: CAWSDYTDTQYF.

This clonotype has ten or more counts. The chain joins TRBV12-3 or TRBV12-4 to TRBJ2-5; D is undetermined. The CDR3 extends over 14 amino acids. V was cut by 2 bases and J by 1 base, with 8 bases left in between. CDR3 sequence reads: CASSLITVQETQYF. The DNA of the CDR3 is TGTGCCAGCAGTTTAATCACAGTCCAAGAGACCCAGTACTTC.

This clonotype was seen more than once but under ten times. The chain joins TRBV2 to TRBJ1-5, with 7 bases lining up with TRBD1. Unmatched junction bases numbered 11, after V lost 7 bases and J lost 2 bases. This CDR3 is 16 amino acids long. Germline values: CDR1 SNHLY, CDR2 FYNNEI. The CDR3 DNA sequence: TGTGCCAGCATGCGCCCCTCAGGGGGGCGCAATCAGCCCCAGCATTTT. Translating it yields CASMRPSGGRNQPQHF.

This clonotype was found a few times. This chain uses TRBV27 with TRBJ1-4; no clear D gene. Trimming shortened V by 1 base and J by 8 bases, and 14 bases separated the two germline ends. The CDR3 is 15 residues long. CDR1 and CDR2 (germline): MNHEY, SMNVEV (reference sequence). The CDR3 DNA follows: TGTGCCAGCAGTTTATTTTCAGCTCTGGGAGAAAAACTGTTTTTT. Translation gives CASSLFSALGEKLFF.

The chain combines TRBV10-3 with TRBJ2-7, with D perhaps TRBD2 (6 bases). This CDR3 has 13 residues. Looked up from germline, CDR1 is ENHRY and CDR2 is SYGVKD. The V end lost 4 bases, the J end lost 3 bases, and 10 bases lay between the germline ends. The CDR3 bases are TGTGCCATCAGTGGGCGGGAAGGCTACGAGCAGTACTTC. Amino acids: CAISGREGYEQYF.

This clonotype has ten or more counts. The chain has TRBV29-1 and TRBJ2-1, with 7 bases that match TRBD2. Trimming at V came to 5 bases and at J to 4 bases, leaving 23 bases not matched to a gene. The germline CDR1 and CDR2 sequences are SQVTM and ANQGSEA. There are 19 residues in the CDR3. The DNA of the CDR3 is TGCAGCGTTCGTACAACTAGCGAGGATTGGCGGGATCAATACAATGAGCAGTTCTTC. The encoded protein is CSVRTTSEDWRDQYNEQFF.